This TCR beta chain is from a study of blood T cell repertoires in COVID-19. Study at large: Before being deemed recovered, Cohort 3 donors had two negative PCRs, clearance, or symptom resolution.

In the study's own analysis: Amplified reference gene primers provided the basis for estimating nucleated cell counts. The protocol was immunoSEQ multiplex PCR, while the TCRdb copy is restricted to in-frame clones and leaves out a portion. The DNA gave D and trimming, while V, J and clone size come from that table. Of roughly 150,000 clones in the sample, 79% were seen once. The CDR3 runs to 15 residues. CDR1 is SGHRS and CDR2 is YFSETQ in the germline V gene. Trimming removed 5 bases from V and 2 bases from J; junction bases left unmatched: 8. Study members were between roughly 18 and 100 years old and lived in fewer than 30 US regions.

Sequenced sample: PBMCs or T cells enriched from blood (not recorded which). The source is a woman in her 70s in a cohort exposed to, infected with or recovered from COVID-19 (not recorded which). V usage is TRBV5-1 and J usage is TRBJ2-5; 8 bases map to TRBD2. CDR3 coding DNA: TGCGCCAGCAGAACGGGCGGGAGGTCTCAAGAGACCCAGTACTTC. Translation: CASRTGGRSQETQYF. The variable domain in full, with the rest retrieved from reference TRBV5-1 and TRBJ2-5, is KAGVTQTPRYLIKTRGQQVTLSCSPISGHRSVSWYQQTPGQGLQFLFEYFSETQRNKGNFPGRFSGRQFSNSRSEMNVSTLELGDSALYLCASRTGGRSQETQYFGPGTRLLVL.